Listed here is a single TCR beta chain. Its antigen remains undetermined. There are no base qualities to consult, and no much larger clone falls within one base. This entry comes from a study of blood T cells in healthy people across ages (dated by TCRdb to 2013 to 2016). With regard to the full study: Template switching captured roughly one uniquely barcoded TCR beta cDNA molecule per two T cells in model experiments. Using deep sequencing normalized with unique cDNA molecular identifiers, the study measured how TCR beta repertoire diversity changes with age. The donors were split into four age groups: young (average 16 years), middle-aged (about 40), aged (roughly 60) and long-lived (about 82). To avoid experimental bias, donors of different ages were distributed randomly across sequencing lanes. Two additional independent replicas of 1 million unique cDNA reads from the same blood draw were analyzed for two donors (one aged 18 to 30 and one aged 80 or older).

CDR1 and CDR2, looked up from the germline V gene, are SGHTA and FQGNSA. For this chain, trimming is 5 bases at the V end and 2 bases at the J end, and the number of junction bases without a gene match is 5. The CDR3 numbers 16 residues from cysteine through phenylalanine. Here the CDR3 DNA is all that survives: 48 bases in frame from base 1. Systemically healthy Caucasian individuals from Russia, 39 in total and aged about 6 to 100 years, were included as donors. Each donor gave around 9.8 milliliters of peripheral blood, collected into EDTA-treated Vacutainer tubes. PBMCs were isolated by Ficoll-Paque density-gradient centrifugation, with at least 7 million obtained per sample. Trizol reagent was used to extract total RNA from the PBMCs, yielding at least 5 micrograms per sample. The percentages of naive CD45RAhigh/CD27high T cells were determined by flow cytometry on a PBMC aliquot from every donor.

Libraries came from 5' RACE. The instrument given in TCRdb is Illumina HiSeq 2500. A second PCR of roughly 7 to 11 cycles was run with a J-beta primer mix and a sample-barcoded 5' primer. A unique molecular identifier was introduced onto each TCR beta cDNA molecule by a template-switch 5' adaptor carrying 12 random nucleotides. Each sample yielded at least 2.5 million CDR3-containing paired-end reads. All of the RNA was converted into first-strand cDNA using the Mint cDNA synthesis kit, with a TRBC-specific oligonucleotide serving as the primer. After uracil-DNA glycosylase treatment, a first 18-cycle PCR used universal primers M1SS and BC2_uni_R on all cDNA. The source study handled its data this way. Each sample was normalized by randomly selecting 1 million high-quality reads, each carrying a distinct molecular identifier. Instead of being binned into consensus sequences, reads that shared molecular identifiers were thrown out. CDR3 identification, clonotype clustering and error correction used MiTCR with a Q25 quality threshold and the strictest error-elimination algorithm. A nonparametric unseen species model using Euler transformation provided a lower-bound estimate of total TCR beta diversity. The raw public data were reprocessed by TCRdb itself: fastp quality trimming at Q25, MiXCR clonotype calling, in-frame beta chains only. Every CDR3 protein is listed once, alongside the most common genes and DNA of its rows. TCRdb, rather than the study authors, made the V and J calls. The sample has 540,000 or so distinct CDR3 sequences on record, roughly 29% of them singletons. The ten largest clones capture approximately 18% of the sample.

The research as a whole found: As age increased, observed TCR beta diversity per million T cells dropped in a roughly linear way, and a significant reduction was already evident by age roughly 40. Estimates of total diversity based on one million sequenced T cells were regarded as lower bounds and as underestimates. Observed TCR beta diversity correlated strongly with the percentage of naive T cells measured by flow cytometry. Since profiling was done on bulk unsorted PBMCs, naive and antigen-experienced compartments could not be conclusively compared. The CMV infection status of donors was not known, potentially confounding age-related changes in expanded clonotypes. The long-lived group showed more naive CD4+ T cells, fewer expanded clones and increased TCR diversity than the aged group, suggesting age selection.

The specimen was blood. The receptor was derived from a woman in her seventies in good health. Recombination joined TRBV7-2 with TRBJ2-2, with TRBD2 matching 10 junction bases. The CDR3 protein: CASSALAGGNTGELFF. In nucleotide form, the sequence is TGTGCCAGCAGCGCCTTAGCGGGGGGTAACACCGGGGAGCTGTTTTTT.